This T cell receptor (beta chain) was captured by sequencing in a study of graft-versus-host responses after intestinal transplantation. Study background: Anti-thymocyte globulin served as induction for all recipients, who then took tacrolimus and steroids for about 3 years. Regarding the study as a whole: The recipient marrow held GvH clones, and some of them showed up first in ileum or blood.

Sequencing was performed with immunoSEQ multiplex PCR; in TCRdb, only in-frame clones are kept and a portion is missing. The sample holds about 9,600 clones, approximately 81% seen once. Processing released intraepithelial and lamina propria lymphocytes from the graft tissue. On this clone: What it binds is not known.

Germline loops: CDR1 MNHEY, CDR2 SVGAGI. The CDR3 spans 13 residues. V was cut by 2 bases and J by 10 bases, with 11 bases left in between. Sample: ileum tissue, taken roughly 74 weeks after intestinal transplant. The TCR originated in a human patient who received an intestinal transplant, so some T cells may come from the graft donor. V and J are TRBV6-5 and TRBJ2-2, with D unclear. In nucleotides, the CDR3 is TGTGCCAGCAGTTACGGCCTACCCGAGGAGCTGTTTTTT. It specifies CASSYGLPEELFF.